The T cell receptor beta chain under discussion was sequenced for a study of cytomegalovirus exposure and HLA in healthy donors. The PCR employed 60 Vbeta primers together with 13 Jbeta primers. Generated by immunoSEQ multiplex PCR, the TCRdb table keeps only in-frame clones and is missing some. The sample records around 140,000 clones, about 80% being singletons. Sequenced input: PBMCs. This TCR came from a man in his forties in good health and CMV-seropositive.

CDR3 bases: TGTGCCAGCAGCTTAAGGAGCGGAACAGATACGCAGTATTTT. Translation: CASSLRSGTDTQYF. The chain is built from TRBV7-2 and TRBJ2-3; possible D gene TRBD2, 5 bases. CDR3 length: 14 residues. The V end was cut by 2 bases, the J end by 3 bases, with 9 bases between. Germline CDR1 reads SGHTA; CDR2 reads FQGNSA.